This T cell receptor (beta chain) was found in a study of blood T cell repertoires in COVID-19. The germline V gene encodes CDR1 MDHEN and CDR2 SYDVKM. The CDR3 runs to 15 residues. V dropped 6 bases and J dropped 10; count of bases not matched to a gene: 17. Source study methods: Amplifying reference gene primers gave estimates of nucleated cell counts. Data came from immunoSEQ multiplex PCR; TCRdb stores just in-frame clones and leaves some out. The V and J calls and clone size are taken from that table; D and trimming were inferred from the DNA. This table has about 150,000 clones, about 89% appearing once.

The specimen sequenced was peripheral blood. The TCR was taken from a man older than 75 with acute or convalescent COVID-19. V gene TRBV28 combines with J gene TRBJ1-1; 7 positions match TRBD1. The CDR3, as DNA: TGTGCCAGCAGAATCCCGATTGCCGGGACAGAAAGAGCTTTCTTT. It translates to CASRIPIAGTERAFF.